The 9 T cell receptor beta chains in this list originate from one sample, sequenced in a study of OX40 agonist ivuxolimab in advanced cancers. TCRdb's table, derived via immunoSEQ multiplex PCR, lists solely in-frame clones and lacks some. The sample includes tens of thousands of clones, roughly 90% of them seen just once. Specimen: CD4+ or CD8+ T cells sorted from blood, collected in a trial of the OX40 agonist ivuxolimab. Receptor source: an adult with an advanced solid tumor such as melanoma, head and neck, liver or kidney cancer.

This clone was seen more than once but under ten times. The V and J genes are TRBV6-6 and TRBJ1-5, with TRBD1 matching over 7 bases. CDR1 and CDR2 from the germline V gene are MNHNY and SVGAGI (reference sequence). This CDR3 spans 13 amino acids. V was clipped by 6 bases and J by 10 bases; unmatched bases: 9. CDR3 DNA sequence: TGTGCCAGCAGGAAAACAGGGGTGGAACCCCAGCATTTT. Amino acid sequence: CASRKTGVEPQHF.

V is TRBV11-2 and J is TRBJ1-5; possibly TRBD1 for D (5 bases). The CDR3 consists of 13 residues. From germline, CDR1 is SGHAT and CDR2 FQNNGV. The V and J ends lost 2 bases and 6 bases respectively, with 8 bases between them. CDR3: CASSLTGGQPQHF. Here the CDR3 DNA reads TGTGCCAGCAGCTTAACGGGGGGTCAGCCCCAGCATTTT.

The chain is built from TRBV5-1 and TRBJ2-2; no firm D call. The CDR3 runs 13 residues. The germline CDR1 and CDR2 sequences are SGHRS and YFSETQ. V lost 0 bases and J 2 bases, leaving 2 bases between the germline ends. CDR3 sequence (DNA): TGCGCCAGCAGCTTGGGCAACACCGGGGAGCTGTTTTTT. It yields the protein CASSLGNTGELFF.

The rearrangement uses TRBV28 and TRBJ1-2, with 8 nucleotides matching TRBD1. CDR1 and CDR2 from the germline V gene are MDHEN and SYDVKM. Unmatched junction bases numbered 3, after V lost 2 bases and J lost 4 bases. This CDR3 has 14 residues. The CDR3 protein is CASSLMDRVYGYTF. The CDR3 DNA is TGTGCCAGCAGTTTAATGGACAGGGTCTATGGCTACACCTTC.

The chain uses TRBV21-1 and TRBJ2-1; TRBD1 is taken as the D call from the table, unchecked against the DNA. TRBV21-1 is flagged as a pseudogene. There are 18 residues in the CDR3. This chain's CDR3 is CASSKAGYCSLPNNEQFF. CDR3 nucleotide sequence: TGTGCCAGCAGCAAAGCGGGCTATTGTAGTCTACCAAACAATGAGCAGTTCTTC.

The CDR3 protein is CASSTGASNQPQHF. The CDR3 nucleotides read TGTGCCAGTAGTACAGGGGCGAGCAATCAGCCCCAGCATTTT. The chain uses TRBV19 and TRBJ1-5, with D tentatively TRBD1 (6 bases). Germline CDR1 is LNHDA and CDR2 is SQIVND (reference sequence). V lost 4 bases to trimming and J lost 1 base, with 8 bases between them. The length of the CDR3 is 14 residues.

The table lists this clone with a count of one. The chain couples TRBV11-2 to TRBJ2-1; 10 nucleotides line up with TRBD2. Trimming at V came to 9 bases and at J to 1 base, leaving 9 bases not matched to a gene. Looked up from germline, CDR1 is SGHAT and CDR2 is FQNNGV. The CDR3 loop spans 16 amino acids. The chain's CDR3 is CASCLAGVRSYNEQFF. As DNA, the CDR3 is TGTGCCAGTTGCCTAGCGGGAGTAAGGTCCTACAATGAGCAGTTCTTC. Full variable domain (rest looked up from reference TRBV11-2 and TRBJ2-1): EAGVAQSPRYKIIEKRQSVAFWCNPISGHATLYWYQQILGQGPKLLIQFQNNGVVDDSQLPKDRFSAERLKGVDSTLKIQPAKLEDSAVYLCASCLAGVRSYNEQFFGPGTRLTVL.

The V gene is TRBV11-2, the J gene TRBJ2-1; either TRBD1 or TRBD2 may fit D (5 bases each). The CDR3 length is 13 residues. V lost 5 bases and J lost 6, with 11 bases in between. The germline gives CDR1 SGHAT, CDR2 FQNNGV. CDR3 in amino acids: CASSPGSSNEQFF. Here the CDR3 DNA reads TGTGCCAGCAGCCCAGGGAGCTCCAATGAGCAGTTCTTC.

The V call is TRBV9, the J call TRBJ2-3; 11 nucleotides align to TRBD1. V was clipped by 2 bases and J by 3 bases; unmatched bases: 8. Germline V gene sequence: CDR1 SGDLS, CDR2 YYNGEE. This CDR3 comprises 17 residues. CDR3 residues: CASSVGTGGLGTDTQYF. DNA of the CDR3: TGTGCCAGCAGCGTCGGGACAGGGGGATTGGGTACAGATACGCAGTATTTT.